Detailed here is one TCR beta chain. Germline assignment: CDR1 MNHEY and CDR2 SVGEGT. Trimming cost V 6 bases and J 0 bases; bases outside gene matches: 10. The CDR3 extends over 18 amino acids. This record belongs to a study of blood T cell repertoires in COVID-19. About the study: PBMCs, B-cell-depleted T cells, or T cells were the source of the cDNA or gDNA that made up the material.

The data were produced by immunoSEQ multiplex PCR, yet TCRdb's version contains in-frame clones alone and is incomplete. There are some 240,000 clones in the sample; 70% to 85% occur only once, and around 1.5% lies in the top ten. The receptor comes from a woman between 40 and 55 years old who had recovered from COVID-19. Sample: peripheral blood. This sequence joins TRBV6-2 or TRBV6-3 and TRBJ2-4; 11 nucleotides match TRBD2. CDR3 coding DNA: TGTGCCAGCAGCGTGCTAGCGGGGGGCACAATAGCCAAAAACATTCAGTACTTC. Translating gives CASSVLAGGTIAKNIQYF.